This T cell receptor beta chain originates from a study of human thymus T cells. The thymus was resected at corrective cardiac surgery. V lost 0 bases, J lost 6 bases, and 13 bases lay in between. The CDR3 is made up of 14 amino acids. Per germline, CDR1 SGHRS and CDR2 YFSETQ. Method: immunoSEQ multiplex PCR; TCRdb's copy keeps in-frame clones and lacks some. The table records some 80,000 clones, just over 95% of them present only once. The receptor was derived from a boy under two years old with a congenital heart defect but otherwise immunologically healthy. Material: thymus tissue. V and J are TRBV5-1 and TRBJ2-7; D might be TRBD2 (6 bases). CDR3 loop: CASSLGEGTGEQYF. The CDR3 bases are TGCGCCAGCAGCTTGGGGGAAGGGACTGGCGAGCAGTACTTC.